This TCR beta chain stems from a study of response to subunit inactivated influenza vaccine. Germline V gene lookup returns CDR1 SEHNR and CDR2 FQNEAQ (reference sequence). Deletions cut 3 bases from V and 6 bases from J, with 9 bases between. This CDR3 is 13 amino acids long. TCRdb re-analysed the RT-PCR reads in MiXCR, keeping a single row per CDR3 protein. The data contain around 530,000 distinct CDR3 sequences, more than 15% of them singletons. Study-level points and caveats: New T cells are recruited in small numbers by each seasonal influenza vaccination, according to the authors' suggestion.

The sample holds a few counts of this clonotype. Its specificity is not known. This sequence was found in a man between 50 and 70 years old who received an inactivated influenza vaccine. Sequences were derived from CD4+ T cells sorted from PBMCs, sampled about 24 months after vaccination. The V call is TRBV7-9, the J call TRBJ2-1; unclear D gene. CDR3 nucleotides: TGTGCCAGCAGCTTTTATCAGAGCAATGAGCAGTTCTTC. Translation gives CASSFYQSNEQFF.